Listed below are T cell receptor beta chains from one sample, sequenced in a study of blood T cells in healthy people across ages. One entry per CDR3 protein, called by TCRdb with MiXCR from the 5' RACE reads. The table lists 1.5 million to 2 million distinct CDR3 sequences, roughly 32% of them singletons. The sample taken for sequencing was blood. Receptors were obtained from a woman under 40 in good health. The CDR3 runs from the conserved cysteine through the conserved F or W. The D gene is left open where the match is weak. Not all rows give a size; the values are once, few, many and, for expanded clones, a class.

cdr3_length	v_call	d_call	j_call	clone_size	cdr3_nt	cdr3_aa
15	TRBV5-8	TRBD1	TRBJ2-3	NA	TGTGCCAGCAACCCGGGACAGGGGGGCACAGATACGCAGTATTTT	CASNPGQGGTDTQYF
14	TRBV3-1	NA	TRBJ2-5	NA	TGTGCCAGCAGCCAAGATTTCTCTCAAGAGACCCAGTACTTC	CASSQDFSQETQYF
16	TRBV27	NA	TRBJ1-6	few	TGTGCCAGCAGGGACCTCTCGGGGCAAGTAGTCTCACCCCTCCACTTT	CASRDLSGQVVSPLHF
15	TRBV28	NA	TRBJ2-7	NA	TGTGTCAGCAGTCGGACTCTCGTCGGCTCCTACGAGCAGTACTTC	CVSSRTLVGSYEQYF
16	TRBV3-1	NA	TRBJ2-7	NA	TGTGCCAGCAGCCAAGCGGCCATCCAACGAGGATACGAGCAGTACTTC	CASSQAAIQRGYEQYF
14	TRBV24-1	NA	TRBJ2-1	NA	TGTGCCACCAGTGATTCCCCCCCGCACAATGAGCAGTTCTTC	CATSDSPPHNEQFF
16	TRBV5-1	NA	TRBJ1-1	NA	TGCACCAGCAGCGCTGGGGCGGCAAAAGGGAACACTGAAGCTTTCTTT	CTSSAGAAKGNTEAFF
17	TRBV27	NA	TRBJ2-1	few	TGTGCCAGCAGTCCCCGGGGAGCGCACAGCTCCTACAATGAGCAGTTCTTC	CASSPRGAHSSYNEQFF
14	TRBV18	TRBD2	TRBJ2-1	NA	TGTGCCAGCTCACCTAGGACTAGCACAAATGAGCAGTTCTTC	CASSPRTSTNEQFF
20	TRBV28	TRBD1	TRBJ2-3	NA	TGTGCCAGCAGTTTCTATTGGGCCCGGCAGGGGGAATCTAGCACAGATACGCAGTATTTT	CASSFYWARQGESSTDTQYF
14	TRBV3-1	NA	TRBJ2-1	NA	TGTGCCAGCAGCCAAGACCCCGCCGGGCGCAAGCAGTTCTTC	CASSQDPAGRKQFF
14	TRBV21-1	NA	TRBJ2-3	NA	TGTGTCAGCAGCAAAGGGTATTGCACAGATACGCAGTATTTT	CVSSKGYCTDTQYF
14	TRBV5-1	TRBD2	TRBJ2-1	NA	TGCGCCAGCAGCTTCACGGGAGGGCCTGGTGAGCAGTTCTTC	CASSFTGGPGEQFF
16	TRBV6-6	TRBD2	TRBJ2-5	few	TGTGCCAGCAGTTACCCGATGACTAGCGGCCAAGAGACCCAGTACTTC	CASSYPMTSGQETQYF
16	TRBV4-1	NA	TRBJ1-2	NA	TGCGCCAGCAGCCAAGAATTTATCGGGGGGGACTATGGCTACACCTTC	CASSQEFIGGDYGYTF
16	TRBV20-1	NA	TRBJ2-7	few	TGCAGTGCTAGAGCCTTGACAACAGGGTCCTCCTACGAGCAGTACTTC	CSARALTTGSSYEQYF
15	TRBV7-2	TRBD2	TRBJ2-1	few	TGTGCCAGCAGCTCCCGACTAGCGGGGGCCGATGAGCAGTTCTTC	CASSSRLAGADEQFF
16	TRBV6-2/TRBV6-3	NA	TRBJ2-3	few	TGTGCCAGCACACGTGCTTGGGCATTTACCACAGATACGCAGTATTTT	CASTRAWAFTTDTQYF
17	TRBV25-1	NA	TRBJ2-1	few	TGTGCCACCTCTCGGGGCCTTCAGTTCAGAACATACAATGAGCAGTTCTTC	CATSRGLQFRTYNEQFF
14	TRBV5-4	NA	TRBJ1-2	NA	TGTGCCAGCAGCTTGGCCGGACAGCTGGACGGCTACACCTTC	CASSLAGQLDGYTF
13	TRBV20-1	NA	TRBJ2-7	NA	TGCAGTGCTAGAGTAGACGGCTCCTACGAGCAGTACTTC	CSARVDGSYEQYF
14	TRBV12-3/TRBV12-4	NA	TRBJ2-3	NA	TGTGCCACCGAGGCAGGGGCGCGAAGGGATACGCAGTATTTT	CATEAGARRDTQYF
14	TRBV20-1	TRBD2	TRBJ2-5	NA	TGCAGTGCTGATGGGACTAGCGGGGGGGAGACCCAGTACTTC	CSADGTSGGETQYF
10	TRBV20-1	NA	TRBJ2-7	few	TGCAGTGCCACCCCATACGAGCAGTACTTC	CSATPYEQYF
14	TRBV6-1	NA	TRBJ2-7	few	TGTGCCAGCAGTGAAGGTGGCGCTACCTACGAGCAGTACTTC	CASSEGGATYEQYF
18	TRBV28	NA	TRBJ2-5	few	TGTGCCAGCAGGCCGGTGGTAGGAGGTAGGGGTGAATCGGGAGAGCAGTACTTC	CASRPVVGGRGESGEQYF
15	TRBV10-3	TRBD2	TRBJ2-3	NA	TGTGCCATCAGTGAGCGGGGACTAGCGCAAGATACGCAGTATTTT	CAISERGLAQDTQYF
12	TRBV12-3/TRBV12-4	NA	TRBJ2-1	few	TGTGCCAGCAGTCACCGTCGACTGGAGCAGTTCTTC	CASSHRRLEQFF
14	TRBV27	TRBD2	TRBJ2-7	few	TGTGCCAGCAGTGCCAGCGGGAGGGAGTACGAGCAGTACTTC	CASSASGREYEQYF